These 32 T cell receptor beta chains were sequenced from one sample in a study of blood T cell repertoires in COVID-19. Sequencing was performed with immunoSEQ multiplex PCR; in TCRdb, only in-frame clones are kept and a portion is missing. The sample carries 100,000 to 150,000 clones, 69% recorded once. The sample was peripheral blood. The receptors originated from a woman in her seventies with acute or convalescent COVID-19.

The chain couples TRBV5-1 to TRBJ1-4; 8 bases are shared with TRBD1. Trimming took 3 bases from V and 6 from J; bases not matched to a gene: 7. This CDR3 has 15 residues. CDR1 and CDR2 (germline): SGHRS, YFSETQ. The CDR3, as DNA: TGCGCCAGCAGCTGGCGGACAGGGTCGGATGAAAAACTGTTTTTT. This codes for CASSWRTGSDEKLFF.

In this sample, this clone turned up a few times. The CDR3 DNA reads as TGTGCCAGCAGCCGAACTAGCGGGACCTACAATGAGCAGTTCTTC. The encoded protein is CASSRTSGTYNEQFF. The V call is TRBV11-1, the J call TRBJ2-1, with 10 positions matching TRBD2. Germline CDR1 is SGHAT and CDR2 is FQDESV (reference sequence). This CDR3 spans 15 amino acids. V lost 5 bases and J lost 2; bases outside the gene matches: 3.

The gene calls are TRBV19 and TRBJ1-5; D possibly corresponds to TRBD1 (5 bases). Looked up from germline, CDR1 is LNHDA and CDR2 is SQIVND (reference sequence). Between the trimmed V and J ends, which lost 5 bases and 5 bases, there was a span of 16 bases. The CDR3 has 15 residues. The CDR3 bases are TGTGCCAGTAGTTATGGGGGGGGTGCCTATCAGCCCCAGCATTTT. Its protein product is CASSYGGGAYQPQHF.

This clone was seen a handful of times. The rearrangement joins TRBV2 to TRBJ1-4; 8 positions agree with TRBD1. Germline V lookup: CDR1 SNHLY, CDR2 FYNNEI. The V and J ends lost 5 bases and 7 bases, in that order; junction bases with no gene match: 6. This CDR3 is built from 14 residues. In nucleotides, the CDR3 is TGTGCCAGCAGTTACGGACAGGGTGGTGAAAAACTGTTTTTT. Translated: CASSYGQGGEKLFF. Supplemented by reference TRBV2 and TRBJ1-4, the full variable domain reads EPEVTQTPSHQVTQMGQEVILRCVPISNHLYFYWYRQILGQKVEFLVSFYNNEISEKSEIFDDQFSVERPDGSNFTLKIRSTKLEDSAMYFCASSYGQGGEKLFFGSGTQLSVL.

The chain links TRBV7-9 to TRBJ2-5; the match to TRBD1 covers 10 bases. This CDR3 region has 14 residues. V was pared by 5 bases and J by 7 bases, with 7 bases of the junction left unmatched. Germline assignment: CDR1 SEHNR and CDR2 FQNEAQ (reference sequence). CDR3 DNA sequence: TGTGCCAGCAGCCCCGGGACAGGGGCCGGGACCCAGTACTTC. Translated, it gives CASSPGTGAGTQYF.

The chain is built from TRBV10-3 and TRBJ1-5; 7 bases are shared with TRBD1. The V and J ends lost 0 bases and 5 bases, in that order; junction bases with no gene match: 4. The CDR3 spans 15 residues. Germline values: CDR1 ENHRY, CDR2 SYGVKD. The CDR3 region has the DNA TGTGCCATCAGTGAGTCAAAAGGACAGGATCAGCCCCAGCATTTT. Its protein product is CAISESKGQDQPQHF.

The chain employs TRBV2 and TRBJ2-1; D possibly corresponds to TRBD2 (5 bases). Trimming took 2 bases from V and 9 from J, leaving 11 bases between them. CDR3 length equals 13 residues. The germline V gene encodes CDR1 SNHLY and CDR2 FYNNEI. DNA for the CDR3: TGTGCCAGCAGTGAACAACGGGATGGTGAGCAGTTCTTC. Translated, it gives CASSEQRDGEQFF.

V gene TRBV5-6 combines with J gene TRBJ2-5, with 9 bases aligning to TRBD1. Germline lookup yields CDR1 SGHDT and CDR2 YYEEEE. The CDR3 is 15 amino acids. The V gene end was trimmed by 4 bases and the J gene end by 6 bases; junction bases not matched to a gene: 10. CDR3 in amino acids: CASSIGQGITKTQYF. CDR3 DNA sequence: TGTGCCAGCAGCATAGGACAGGGGATCACAAAGACCCAGTACTTC.

The chain carries TRBV3-1 (or the pseudogene TRBV3-2) and TRBJ1-2; TRBD1 matches 10 bases. Per germline, CDR1 LGHDT and CDR2 YNNKEL (reference sequence). Trimming at V came to 0 bases and at J to 4 bases, leaving 5 bases not matched to a gene. This CDR3 region has 16 residues. In nucleotides, the CDR3 is TGTGCCAGCAGCCAAGATTGGGACAGGGGTACCTATGGCTACACCTTC. It yields the protein CASSQDWDRGTYGYTF.

V and J are TRBV19 and TRBJ1-2, with 8 nucleotides matching TRBD1. V shed 4 bases and J 4 bases; nucleotides not matched to a gene: 2. Germline values: CDR1 LNHDA, CDR2 SQIVND (reference sequence). The CDR3 spans 13 residues. This CDR3 reads CASSTGTGYGYTF. CDR3 DNA: TGTGCCAGTAGTACCGGGACAGGCTATGGCTACACCTTC.

The V and J genes are TRBV7-2 and TRBJ1-1; weak D call: TRBD1 (5 bases). The CDR3 sequence is 13 residues long. V was trimmed by 4 bases and J by 3 bases, leaving 9 bases between them. CDR1 is SGHTA and CDR2 is FQGNSA in the germline V gene. The CDR3 DNA reads TGTGCCAGCAGCTGGCAAGGGGACACTGAAGCTTTCTTT. This translates into CASSWQGDTEAFF.

The chain links TRBV6-1 to TRBJ1-1, with D maybe TRBD1 (5 bases). CDR1 MNHNS and CDR2 SASEGT come from the germline V gene. There are 15 residues in the CDR3. The V end was cut by 1 base, the J end by 4 bases, with 13 bases between. The CDR3: CASSEGDSWGTEAFF. As DNA, the CDR3 is TGTGCCAGCAGTGAAGGGGACTCCTGGGGCACTGAAGCTTTCTTT.

CDR3 amino acids: CASSQEPGEGRQPQHF. For the CDR3, the DNA is TGTGCCAGCAGCCAGGAACCTGGGGAGGGCCGTCAGCCCCAGCATTTT. This chain uses TRBV3-1 (or the pseudogene TRBV3-2) with TRBJ1-5, with unresolved D. The V and J ends lost 3 bases and 6 bases respectively, with 18 bases between them. This CDR3 contains 16 residues. Germline V gene data show CDR1 as LGHDT and CDR2 as YNNKEL (reference sequence).

CDR3 in amino acids: CASRTGTENSPLHF. The DNA of the CDR3 is TGTGCCAGCAGAACCGGGACAGAGAATTCACCCCTCCACTTT. V and J are TRBV2 and TRBJ1-6, with 7 bases lining up with TRBD1. The J segment lost 7 bases and the V segment lost 6 bases, leaving 6 bases of the junction unmatched. The CDR3 spans 14 residues. The germline CDR1 and CDR2 sequences are SNHLY and FYNNEI.

Here the CDR3 reads CASSQELAGGYNEQFF. In nucleotides, the CDR3 is TGTGCCAGCAGCCAAGAACTAGCGGGAGGTTACAATGAGCAGTTCTTC. The rearrangement links TRBV4-2 to TRBJ2-1; 12 positions match TRBD2. With V trimmed by 0 bases and J by 4 bases, 1 base remained unmatched. The CDR3 loop spans 16 amino acids. Per the germline V gene, CDR1 is LGHNA and CDR2 is YNFKEQ.

The chain recombines TRBV4-3 with TRBJ1-2; tentatively, D is TRBD1 (5 bases). The CDR3 contains 17 residues. Deletions cut 0 bases from V and 4 bases from J, with 18 bases between. In germline, CDR1 is LGHNA, CDR2 YSLEER. The CDR3 region has the DNA TGCGCCAGCAGCCAAGAGGTTGGGGCAGGGCGCCTCTATGGCTACACCTTC. Residues: CASSQEVGAGRLYGYTF.

The genes are TRBV5-6 and TRBJ1-6, with TRBD1 identical over 7 bases. Germline V gene lookup returns CDR1 SGHDT and CDR2 YYEEEE. With 4 bases clipped from V and 7 bases from J, the junction kept 8 bases outside the gene matches. This CDR3 has 15 amino acids. Here the CDR3 DNA reads TGTGCCAGCAGCCAGAACAGGGGCCAGAATTCACCCCTCCACTTT. Its protein is CASSQNRGQNSPLHF.

CDR3 region: CASSPLTDSGNTIYF. The CDR3 DNA reads as TGTGCCAGCTCACCGCTAACAGACTCTGGAAACACCATATATTTT. This chain connects TRBV18 to TRBJ1-3; no clear D. CDR3 length: 15 amino acids. Between the trimmed V and J ends, which lost 3 bases and 0 bases, there was a span of 9 bases. CDR1 is KGHSH, CDR2 LQKENI, per germline.

The chain combines TRBV6-2 or TRBV6-3 with TRBJ2-5, with D unclear. CDR3 length equals 11 residues. Trimming shortened V by 0 bases and J by 9 bases, and 5 bases separated the two germline ends. Germline V gene data show CDR1 as MNHEY and CDR2 as SVGEGT. In nucleotides, the CDR3 is TGTGCCAGCAGTTACTCTACGGCCCAGTACTTC. The encoded protein is CASSYSTAQYF.

V usage is TRBV7-3 and J usage is TRBJ2-2; 12 bases agree with TRBD2. The CDR3 extends over 18 amino acids. The germline CDR1 and CDR2 sequences are SGHTA and FQGTGA. V lost 4 bases, J lost 4 bases, and 10 bases stayed unmatched. CDR3 residues: CASSWGLAGGPATGELFF. CDR3 in DNA: TGTGCCAGCAGCTGGGGGCTAGCGGGAGGGCCGGCCACCGGGGAGCTGTTTTTT.

The chain recombines TRBV6-5 with TRBJ2-2; 11 bases map to TRBD1. Germline values: CDR1 MNHEY, CDR2 SVGAGI. V lost 5 bases, J lost 8 bases, and 7 bases stayed unmatched. The CDR3 sequence is 15 residues long. DNA for the CDR3: TGTGCCAGCAGTCGGGGACAGGGGGTAGAGGGGGAGCTGTTTTTT. Translation gives CASSRGQGVEGELFF.

The V call is TRBV7-3, the J call TRBJ2-7, with no clear D. From germline, CDR1 is SGHTA and CDR2 FQGTGA. The CDR3 covers 13 residues. Trimming cost V 5 bases and J 5 bases, with 13 bases left between them. The CDR3 region has the DNA TGTGCCAGCAGCCGAATGGTAAGCGACGAGCAGTACTTC. Encoded protein: CASSRMVSDEQYF.

The chain has TRBV30 and TRBJ2-1; D uncertain. The germline CDR1 and CDR2 sequences are GTSNPN and SVGIG (reference sequence). The length of the CDR3 is 11 residues. V was cut by 0 bases and J by 9 bases, with 6 bases left in between. The CDR3 nucleotides read TGTGCCTGGAGTGTACTAAGTGAGCAGTTCTTC. Translating it yields CAWSVLSEQFF.

The genes are TRBV12-3 or TRBV12-4 and TRBJ1-5; D is possibly TRBD1 (6 bases). The CDR3 is 13 amino acids. V was trimmed by 6 bases and J by 7 bases, leaving 13 bases between them. Here the CDR3 DNA reads TGTGCCAGCAGCTCCCGACAGGACCAGCCCCAGCATTTT. Translated, it gives CASSSRQDQPQHF.

The genes are TRBV24-1 and TRBJ2-2; 9 bases are shared with TRBD1. CDR1 and CDR2 (germline): KGHDR, SFDVKD. The CDR3 has 16 residues. V was pared by 3 bases and J by 0 bases, with 1 base of the junction left unmatched. CDR3 DNA: TGTGCCACCAGTGATGGGGACAGGGCGAACACCGGGGAGCTGTTTTTT. Encoded protein: CATSDGDRANTGELFF.

V is TRBV10-1 and J is TRBJ2-3; 10 nucleotides match TRBD2. CDR3 length: 14 residues. Trimming removed 10 bases from V and 3 bases from J; junction bases left unmatched: 7. Germline-derived CDR1 and CDR2 are WNHNN and SYGVQD (reference sequence). This CDR3 reads CATASGRGTDTQYF. The CDR3 DNA follows: TGCGCCACGGCAAGCGGGAGGGGAACAGATACGCAGTATTTT.

The chain employs TRBV4-3 and TRBJ1-2; TRBD1 aligns across 8 bases. The CDR3 spans 14 residues. The germline V gene has CDR1 LGHNA and CDR2 YSLEER. The V gene end was trimmed by 4 bases and the J gene end by 3 bases; junction bases not matched to a gene: 4. The CDR3 region is CASSPRTGHYGYTF. CDR3 in DNA: TGCGCCAGCAGCCCCCGGACAGGGCACTATGGCTACACCTTC.

The V call is TRBV6-8, the J call TRBJ1-6; TRBD1 might be the D (6 bases). The CDR3 is 14 residues long. The germline V gene encodes CDR1 MNHGY and CDR2 SAAAGT. Trimming took off 6 bases at V and 10 bases at J, with 16 bases between the two ends. CDR3 region: CASRTDTGKSPLHF. The CDR3 nucleotides are TGTGCCAGCAGAACCGACACAGGGAAATCACCCCTCCACTTT.

In this sample, this clone turned up a few times. The germline gene is not matched at one end of the junction; a read error may be the cause. The chain uses TRBV6-5 and TRBJ2-3, with a possible D match to TRBD2 (7 bases). The CDR3 spans 14 residues. From germline, CDR1 is MNHEY and CDR2 SVGAGI. The CDR3 DNA is TGCGCCAGCAAAGCGAGGGGGGGTACAGATACGCAGTATTTT. Protein product: CASKARGGTDTQYF.

This clone was seen at least ten times. J is TRBJ1-2 and V is TRBV5-1, with D maybe TRBD1 (5 bases). CDR3 length equals 14 residues. Per germline, CDR1 SGHRS and CDR2 YFSETQ. V lost 2 bases to trimming and J lost 0 bases, with 8 bases between them. The CDR3 loop is CASSFDSTNYGYTF. CDR3 coding DNA: TGCGCCAGCAGCTTCGACAGTACTAACTATGGCTACACCTTC.

This sequence joins TRBV11-2 and TRBJ2-5; D may be TRBD1 (5 bases). Trimming took 0 bases from V and 1 from J, leaving 12 bases between them. The germline CDR1 and CDR2 sequences are SGHAT and FQNNGV. There are 16 residues in the CDR3. CDR3 nucleotides: TGTGCCAGCAGCTTAGAGTATTCAGGGCTCCAAGAGACCCAGTACTTC. Translation gives CASSLEYSGLQETQYF.

The chain employs TRBV7-8 and TRBJ2-1, with 9 positions matching TRBD2. The CDR3 is made up of 15 amino acids. CDR1 is SGHVS, CDR2 FQNEAQ, per germline. J lost 6 bases, V lost 3 bases, and 6 bases had no gene match. CDR3 sequence reads: CASSLGAGGANEQFF. The CDR3 DNA is TGTGCCAGCAGCTTGGGAGCGGGAGGCGCCAATGAGCAGTTCTTC.